This TCR beta chain was obtained from a study of T cell repertoires in cytomegalovirus infection. Across the study: In public TCR beta signatures, there were indications of both CMV infection and matching HLA type.

TCRdb used MiXCR to reprocess the reads, holding one entry per CDR3 protein. The top ten clones hold 20% to 30% of a sample with approximately 500,000 distinct CDR3 sequences, approximately 15% of them seen once. This clonotype occurred many times. The target antigen is unknown. General study points: Totalled public TCR beta family frequency picked out people who carried CMV plus the relevant HLA. Clonotype analysis showed dominance of the ex vivo response by HLA-C-restricted CMV-specific TCR beta clonotypes.

This clonotype originated in a human donor in good health (CMV status not recorded). Some clones in this sample may be carry-over from other donors' samples. The sample was CD8+ T cells from PBMCs.

The CDR3 loop reads CASTPGGSTEQYF. The CDR3 nucleotides read TGTGCCAGCACCCCGGGCGGGAGTACTGAGCAGTACTTC. This chain uses TRBV7-8 with TRBJ2-7; TRBD2 matches 7 bases. Trimming removed 7 bases from V and 7 bases from J; junction bases left unmatched: 10. Germline V lookup: CDR1 SGHVS, CDR2 FQNEAQ. There are 13 residues in the CDR3.